A single sample is the source of the 23 T cell receptor beta chains below, sequenced in a study of blood T cells in healthy people across ages. It was with a sample-barcoded 5' primer and a J-beta primer mix that a second PCR of roughly 7 to 12 cycles was run. MiXCR, applied by TCRdb to the 5' RACE reads, yields one record per CDR3 protein. The data show some 1.6 million distinct CDR3 sequences, 30% to 35% seen once. The sequencing sample was made of blood. These receptors were obtained from a woman in her twenties or thirties in good health.

This clonotype has a handful of counts. The gene calls are TRBV7-9 and TRBJ2-5, with 7 bases fitting TRBD1. TRBJ2-7 matches the DNA end more closely, so the J call is doubtful. This CDR3 has 13 residues. Germline CDR1 and CDR2: SEHNR and FQNEAQ (reference sequence). The CDR3 coding sequence is TGTGCCAGCAGCTTATATCAGGGGGACGAGCAGTACTTC. Protein product: CASSLYQGDEQYF.

The V gene is TRBV29-1, the J gene TRBJ2-3; D is unclear. V was trimmed by 1 base and J by 8 bases, leaving 16 bases between them. This CDR3 has 14 amino acids. Germline V lookup: CDR1 SQVTM, CDR2 ANQGSEA. DNA of the CDR3: TGCAGCGTTGAAGGTGATACTTGGATTGGTACGCAGTATTTT. This gives the protein CSVEGDTWIGTQYF.

The sample holds a few counts of this clonotype. The CDR3 region is CASSSGTGGRYGANVLTF. In DNA, the CDR3 is TGTGCCAGCAGTTCCGGGACAGGGGGCAGGTATGGGGCCAACGTCCTGACTTTC. The genes are TRBV28 and TRBJ2-6; 12 nucleotides agree with TRBD1. CDR1 is MDHEN, CDR2 SYDVKM, per germline. J lost 3 bases, V lost 4 bases, and 7 bases had no gene match. The length of the CDR3 is 18 residues.

The J gene is TRBJ2-5, the V gene TRBV3-1; D is undetermined. The CDR3 totals 14 residues. Trimming took off 4 bases at V and 1 base at J, with 10 bases between the two ends. From germline, CDR1 is LGHDT and CDR2 YNNKEL (reference sequence). In DNA form, the CDR3 reads TGTGCCAGCAGCCCTAGGGAACCCCAAGAGACCCAGTACTTC. Its translation: CASSPREPQETQYF.

This clonotype was counted between two and nine times. This chain's CDR3 is CASSPKGQGHYNEQFF. CDR3 sequence (DNA): TGTGCCAGCAGCCCAAAGGGCCAGGGGCATTACAATGAGCAGTTCTTC. This chain links TRBV7-9 with TRBJ2-1; tentatively, D is TRBD1 (6 bases). The CDR3 is 16 residues long. Looked up from germline, CDR1 is SEHNR and CDR2 is FQNEAQ (reference sequence). The V end was cut by 5 bases, the J end by 4 bases, with 18 bases between.

This clonotype was seen repeatedly, ten times or more. J is TRBJ2-7 and V is TRBV7-9; a weak D match, TRBD2 (5 bases). Germline-derived CDR1 and CDR2 are SEHNR and FQNEAQ (reference sequence). Deletions cut 5 bases from V and 0 bases from J, with 8 bases between. The CDR3 extends over 13 amino acids. The CDR3 region is CASSRDPSYEQYF. The CDR3 DNA reads TGTGCCAGCAGCCGGGATCCCTCCTACGAGCAGTACTTC. Complete variable domain (other parts from reference TRBV7-9 and TRBJ2-7): DTGVSQNPRHKITKRGQNVTFRCDPISEHNRLYWYRQTLGQGPEFLTYFQNEAQLEKSRLLSDRFSAERPKGSFSTLEIQRTEQGDSAMYLCASSRDPSYEQYFGPGTRLTVT.

V is TRBV7-3 and J is TRBJ1-1; 7 bases agree with TRBD1. Germline V gene sequence: CDR1 SGHTA, CDR2 FQGTGA. The CDR3 loop spans 13 amino acids. The V gene end was trimmed by 4 bases and the J gene end by 9 bases; junction bases not matched to a gene: 8. As DNA, the CDR3 is TGTGCCAGCAGCTCCAACCGGGACAGCCAAGCTTTCTTT. Translated, it gives CASSSNRDSQAFF.

V gene TRBV29-1 combines with J gene TRBJ1-1, with D possibly TRBD1 on 5 matching bases. The CDR3 runs to 11 residues. Germline V lookup: CDR1 SQVTM, CDR2 ANQGSEA. V lost 4 bases and J lost 4, with 7 bases in between. CDR3 coding DNA: TGCAGCGTTGGGACAATCACTGAAGCTTTCTTT. Translation gives CSVGTITEAFF.

The chain joins TRBV20-1 to TRBJ1-1; possibly TRBD1 for D (5 bases). Germline V lookup: CDR1 DFQATT, CDR2 SNEGSKA (reference sequence). Trimming took 4 bases from V and 11 from J, leaving 20 bases between them. The CDR3 consists of 13 residues. The CDR3 region has the DNA TGCAGTGCTATTCTAAGAGGGACGGGAAATGCTTTCTTT. This codes for CSAILRGTGNAFF.

Turning to this clonotype: Just one base apart from a much larger clone, this may be a read error. This chain uses TRBV4-1 with TRBJ2-5; the D gene is possibly TRBD2 (7 bases). The DNA end favors TRBJ2-7, so the J call may be wrong. The CDR3 runs to 17 residues. The germline V gene encodes CDR1 MGHRA and CDR2 YSYEKL. The CDR3 DNA sequence: TGCGCCAGCAGCCAAGGGGGGCCCGGACTAGGAAACTACGAGCAGTACTTC. Its protein is CASSQGGPGLGNYEQYF.

The V gene is TRBV20-1, the J gene TRBJ2-7; D perhaps matches TRBD1 (9 bases). From germline, CDR1 is DFQATT and CDR2 SNEGSKA (reference sequence). This CDR3 is 15 amino acids long. The germline V and J ends were trimmed by 6 bases and 3 bases, with 21 bases remaining between them. The CDR3 loop reads CSATGGDRAGYEQYF. The CDR3 nucleotides are TGCAGTGCCACGGGGGGGGACAGGGCAGGCTACGAGCAGTACTTC.

A few counts support this clonotype. This sequence joins TRBV25-1 and TRBJ1-1; D call uncertain. Germline values: CDR1 MGHDK, CDR2 SYGVNS. This CDR3 region has 13 residues. V lost 7 bases and J lost 3, with 12 bases in between. CDR3 sequence: CASTVRSYTEAFF. The CDR3 nucleotides are TGTGCCAGCACGGTTAGGAGTTACACTGAAGCTTTCTTT.

The chain employs TRBV7-8 and TRBJ1-4; D is undetermined. The germline CDR1 and CDR2 sequences are SGHVS and FQNEAQ. V was cut by 5 bases and J by 8 bases, with 27 bases left in between. The CDR3 contains 18 residues. As DNA, the CDR3 is TGTGCCAGCAGCCCCAGTAGGTTGACACCCCTGGGTTGGGAAAAACTGTTTTTT. It encodes CASSPSRLTPLGWEKLFF.

This chain uses TRBV10-2 with TRBJ2-1; 12 nucleotides line up with TRBD2. The germline V gene encodes CDR1 WSHSY and CDR2 SAAADI. The junction had 4 bases not matched to a gene; V was cut back by 7 bases and J by 6 bases. This CDR3 is built from 14 residues. CDR3 DNA: TGCGCCAGCACTACTAGCGGGGGGTCCAATGAGCAGTTCTTC. This encodes CASTTSGGSNEQFF.

The V call is TRBV4-2, the J call TRBJ2-7; D is undetermined. This CDR3 contains 14 residues. V lost 0 bases and J 2 bases, leaving 8 bases between the germline ends. Germline assignment: CDR1 LGHNA and CDR2 YNFKEQ. The CDR3 nucleotides read TGTGCCAGCAGCCAAGATGGCAGAGCCTACGAGCAGTACTTC. Translating it yields CASSQDGRAYEQYF.

The chain joins TRBV18 to TRBJ1-1; 7 bases are shared with TRBD1. CDR1 is KGHSH and CDR2 is LQKENI in the germline V gene. The CDR3 loop spans 14 amino acids. V lost 6 bases and J lost 7; bases outside the gene matches: 11. In DNA, the CDR3 is TGTGCCAGCTCTAGGACCGGGACAGACCTTGAAGCTTTCTTT. The encoded protein is CASSRTGTDLEAFF.

This clonotype was seen more than once but under ten times. The V and J genes are TRBV4-1 and TRBJ1-4, with a tentative D call TRBD1 (6 bases). Trimming removed 1 base from V and 7 bases from J, with 16 bases in between. CDR1 and CDR2 from the germline V gene are MGHRA and YSYEKL. The CDR3 runs 16 residues. The CDR3, as DNA: TGCGCCAGCAGCCAAGTGGTAGGGGGAGGTCGTGAAAAACTGTTTTTT. Protein sequence: CASSQVVGGGREKLFF.

This rearrangement joins TRBV29-1 to TRBJ1-4; a weak D match, TRBD1 (5 bases). The V end lost 7 bases, the J end lost 2 bases, and 8 bases lay between the germline ends. CDR1 and CDR2 (germline): SQVTM, ANQGSEA. The CDR3 sequence is 12 residues long. CDR3 in amino acids: CSARATNEKLFF. The DNA for the CDR3 is TGCAGCGCCAGGGCGACTAATGAAAAACTGTTTTTT.

This clonotype appeared a few times. This chain connects TRBV10-3 to TRBJ2-1, with TRBD2 identical over 12 bases. The germline V gene has CDR1 ENHRY and CDR2 SYGVKD. V gave up 7 bases and J gave up 5 bases; unmatched junction bases: 6. This CDR3 spans 15 amino acids. This CDR3 is CAITRLAGVNNEQFF. CDR3 DNA sequence: TGTGCCATCACCCGACTAGCGGGAGTTAACAATGAGCAGTTCTTC.

This clonotype was found a few times. V and J are TRBV7-8 and TRBJ1-5; D remains unclear. The V end was cut by 3 bases, the J end by 5 bases, with 14 bases between. CDR1 and CDR2 (germline): SGHVS, FQNEAQ. This CDR3 spans 15 amino acids. CDR3: CASSLITDYYQPQHF. In DNA form, the CDR3 reads TGTGCCAGCAGCTTGATAACAGACTATTATCAGCCCCAGCATTTT.

This clonotype was counted ten times or more. V gene TRBV28 combines with J gene TRBJ1-5; a weak D match, TRBD1 (5 bases). V gave up 8 bases and J gave up 4 bases, with 18 bases separating them. The CDR3 loop spans 15 amino acids. Germline-derived CDR1 and CDR2 are MDHEN and SYDVKM. This CDR3 reads CASSPTRDGNQPQHF. The DNA for the CDR3 is TGTGCCAGCTCCCCGACCCGGGACGGAAATCAGCCCCAGCATTTT.

With regard to this clonotype: A much larger clonotype is one base distant, so this may be a read error. This chain joins TRBV6-2 or TRBV6-3 and TRBJ2-5; 7 nucleotides align to TRBD1. Germline V gene sequence: CDR1 MNHEY, CDR2 SVGEGT. The CDR3 has 15 residues. The CDR3 sequence: CVSSYLGQNQETQYF. In DNA form, the CDR3 reads TGTGTCAGCAGTTACTTGGGACAGAACCAAGAGACCCAGTACTTC.

This clonotype was picked up one time. The chain links TRBV20-1 to TRBJ2-4; perhaps TRBD1 as D (5 bases). This CDR3 has 12 amino acids. CDR1 and CDR2 (germline): DFQATT, SNEGSKA (reference sequence). V was pared by 1 base and J by 13 bases, with 14 bases between. The CDR3: CSARAFGAQQYF. The CDR3 DNA reads as TGCAGTGCTAGAGCCTTTGGGGCGCAGCAGTACTTC.